This T cell receptor (beta chain) was identified in a study of beta chain features in type 1 diabetes. Blood was drawn once from each donor into heparinised tubes. The draws averaged about 0.11 L. Germline V gene data show CDR1 as LNHNV and CDR2 as YYDKDF (reference sequence). The CDR3 extends over 17 amino acids. The trim removed 2 bases at V and 0 bases at J, leaving 5 bases unmatched. Comments on this clone: Its antigen is not identified.

Regarding the study as a whole: Sampled from patients, naive, central memory and Treg TCRB repertoires appeared more similar than those sampled from healthy donors.

Investigators reverse transcribed all isolated RNA, so they sequenced expressed TCRB transcripts. Assay: immunoSEQ multiplex PCR; the TCRdb copy retains only in-frame clones and omits some. The sample includes 250,000 to 300,000 clones, approximately 8.1% seen only once; the top ten take 1%. The material sequenced was central memory CD4+ T cells from blood. The V and J genes are TRBV15 and TRBJ2-3, with 10 bases matching TRBD2. The sequence came from a woman under 30 in good health. This CDR3 is CATSRKSGRVSTDTQYF. The CDR3 nucleotides read TGTGCCACCAGCAGAAAAAGCGGGAGGGTAAGCACAGATACGCAGTATTTT. The whole variable domain, filled in from reference TRBV15 and TRBJ2-3, reads DAMVIQNPRYQVTQFGKPVTLSCSQTLNHNVMYWYQQKSSQAPKLLFHYYDKDFNNEADTPDNFQSRRPNTSFCFLDIRSPGLGDTAMYLCATSRKSGRVSTDTQYFGPGTRLTVL.